This passage covers 11 T cell receptor beta chains from one sample sequenced in a study of neurological immune-mediated disorders. MiXCR, run by TCRdb on the 5' RACE reads, gives a single entry per CDR3 protein. This table holds 50,000 to 75,000 distinct CDR3 sequences, over 9.5% found once. Sequences were obtained from PBMCs. These receptors were collected from a woman aged 55-69 years with HTLV-1-associated myelopathy (HAM/TSP).

The V gene is TRBV5-1, the J gene TRBJ2-5, with 13 bases identical to TRBD2. CDR1 is SGHRS, CDR2 YFSETQ, per germline. The CDR3 totals 17 residues. V lost 0 bases to trimming and J lost 4 bases; unmatched junction nucleotides: 6. Written as DNA, the CDR3 is TGCGCCAGCAGCTTGGCCGGACTAGCGGGAGCTAGAGAGACCCAGTACTTC. Its protein is CASSLAGLAGARETQYF.

The genes are TRBV20-1 and TRBJ1-5; TRBD1 aligns across 8 bases. This CDR3 spans 13 amino acids. Per germline, CDR1 DFQATT and CDR2 SNEGSKA (reference sequence). With V trimmed by 3 bases and J by 9 bases, 7 bases remained unmatched. This CDR3 is CSARTGADGPQHF. The CDR3 DNA reads as TGCAGTGCTAGGACAGGGGCAGATGGGCCCCAGCATTTT.

This clonotype was observed many times. This rearrangement joins TRBV15 to TRBJ2-7; D is possibly TRBD2 (5 bases). The CDR3 is 14 amino acids. Deletions cut 1 base from V and 0 bases from J, with 7 bases between. The V gene's germline CDR1 is LNHNV and CDR2 YYDKDF (reference sequence). CDR3 in DNA: TGTGCCACCAGCAGAGGTGGGAGCTCCTACGAGCAGTACTTC. Translation: CATSRGGSSYEQYF.

In this sample, this clonotype turned up many times. Written as DNA, the CDR3 is TGCGCCAGCACTGGACTACGTGCGGGCGATACGCAGTATTTT. It translates to CASTGLRAGDTQYF. V gene TRBV10-2 combines with J gene TRBJ2-3; tentative D call: TRBD2 (6 bases). Germline loops: CDR1 WSHSY, CDR2 SAAADI. Trimming took off 7 bases at V and 6 bases at J, with 17 bases between the two ends. This CDR3 region has 14 residues.

This clonotype was counted many times. The CDR3 DNA reads as TGTGCCAGCAGTTTCTCGGACGCACAAGGGGAGCAGTTCTTC. Translation: CASSFSDAQGEQFF. The chain employs TRBV28 and TRBJ2-1; D ambiguous. The CDR3 is made up of 14 amino acids. CDR1 and CDR2 from the germline V gene are MDHEN and SYDVKM. The V and J ends lost 3 bases and 10 bases respectively, with 16 bases between them.

This clonotype was seen repeatedly, ten times or more. This CDR3 reads CASATEGSTDTQYF. CDR3 coding DNA: TGTGCCAGCGCAACAGAGGGTAGCACAGATACGCAGTATTTT. The chain uses TRBV6-4 and TRBJ2-3; TRBD2 might be the D (5 bases). V lost 8 bases and J 0 bases, leaving 12 bases between the germline ends. The germline CDR1 and CDR2 sequences are MRHNA and SNTAGT. This CDR3 is built from 14 residues.

Only a few counts were recorded for this clonotype. The gene calls are TRBV29-1 and TRBJ1-1, with D unresolved. The CDR3 is made up of 11 amino acids. The V gene lost 7 bases and the J gene lost 6 bases, with 12 bases spanning the gap. Germline lookup yields CDR1 SQVTM and CDR2 ANQGSEA. The CDR3: CSAFAKPEAFF. CDR3 DNA: TGCAGCGCCTTCGCTAAGCCTGAAGCTTTCTTT.

The V and J genes are TRBV29-1 and TRBJ2-5; D not resolved. The V and J ends lost 5 bases and 4 bases respectively, with 17 bases between them. The germline V gene has CDR1 SQVTM and CDR2 ANQGSEA. CDR3 length: 14 residues. The CDR3 DNA reads TGCAGCGTTACTCGGCCTAACCAAGGAGAGACCCAGTACTTC. It translates to CSVTRPNQGETQYF. The full variable domain, with the rest looked up from reference TRBV29-1 and TRBJ2-5, is SAVISQKPSRDICQRGTSLTIQCQVDSQVTMMFWYRQQPGQSLTLIATANQGSEATYESGFVIDKFPISRPNLTFSTLTVSNMSPEDSSIYLCSVTRPNQGETQYFGPGTRLLVL.

This clonotype has ten or more counts. The CDR3 sequence: CSASPSGYNEQFF. CDR3 in DNA: TGCAGTGCTAGCCCCAGCGGATACAATGAGCAGTTCTTC. This chain connects TRBV20-1 to TRBJ2-1, with TRBD2 as a possible D gene (5 bases). The V end lost 3 bases, the J end lost 4 bases, and 10 bases lay between the germline ends. The CDR3 runs to 13 residues. Germline CDR1 reads DFQATT; CDR2 reads SNEGSKA (reference sequence).

In its sample, this clonotype was seen many times. This chain joins TRBV5-1 and TRBJ2-1; D gene ambiguous. V shed 0 bases and J shed 4 bases, with 8 bases lying between them. The CDR3 extends over 14 amino acids. In germline, CDR1 is SGHRS, CDR2 YFSETQ. Here the CDR3 reads CASSLAGVYNEQFF. The CDR3 DNA sequence: TGCGCCAGCAGCTTGGCTGGCGTATACAATGAGCAGTTCTTC. Full variable domain (missing parts from reference TRBV5-1 and TRBJ2-1): KAGVTQTPRYLIKTRGQQVTLSCSPISGHRSVSWYQQTPGQGLQFLFEYFSETQRNKGNFPGRFSGRQFSNSRSEMNVSTLELGDSALYLCASSLAGVYNEQFFGPGTRLTVL.

This clonotype showed up many times. CDR3 DNA sequence: TGTGCCAGCAGTTACGCGGGACTAGCGGGTAATGAGCAGTTCTTC. Encoded protein: CASSYAGLAGNEQFF. This rearrangement joins TRBV6-5 to TRBJ2-1, with 12 bases fitting TRBD2. The trim removed 2 bases at V and 7 bases at J, leaving 3 bases unmatched. This CDR3 has 15 amino acids. Germline CDR1 is MNHEY and CDR2 is SVGAGI.